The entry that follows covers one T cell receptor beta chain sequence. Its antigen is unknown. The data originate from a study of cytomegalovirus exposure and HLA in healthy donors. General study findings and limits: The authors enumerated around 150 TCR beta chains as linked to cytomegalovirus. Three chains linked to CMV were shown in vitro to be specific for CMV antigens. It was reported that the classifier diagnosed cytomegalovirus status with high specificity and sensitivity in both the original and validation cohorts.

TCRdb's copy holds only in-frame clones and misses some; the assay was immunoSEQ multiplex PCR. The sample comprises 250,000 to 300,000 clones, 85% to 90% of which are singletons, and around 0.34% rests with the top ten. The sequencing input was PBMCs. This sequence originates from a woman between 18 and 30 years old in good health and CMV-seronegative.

The CDR3 DNA reads as TGCGCCAGCAGCACCTCGAAGAGGGACCAAGAGACCCAGTACTTC. Translated, it gives CASSTSKRDQETQYF. The V and J genes are TRBV4-3 and TRBJ2-5, with D possibly being TRBD2 (5 bases). V lost 5 bases and J 0 bases, leaving 13 bases between the germline ends. In germline, CDR1 is LGHNA, CDR2 YSLEER. The CDR3 is made up of 15 amino acids.